This T cell receptor beta chain was identified during a study of blood T cell repertoires in COVID-19 (dated by TCRdb to 2020 to 2022). In the study overall: The collaborator samples originated in the United States, Italy and Spain and spanned the acute and convalescent phases of COVID-19. The repertoires were made available in a free public database intended to serve as a resource for research on the immune response to SARS-CoV-2. The material from the prospective study consisted of cDNA or gDNA derived from T cells, B-cell-depleted T cells, or PBMCs. Where available, HLA class I and class II types were taken from metadata supplied by the sample provider and were not determined by assay-based typing. Deeply sampled blood TCRbeta repertoires from subjects exposed to, actively infected with, or recovered from COVID-19 were included in the dataset. The samples were drawn from two sources: the first 160 participants of the ongoing ImmuneRACE study, and 1,000 to 1,500 subjects contributed by 6 global collaborators. The sample metadata nearly always contained a de-identified subject ID, COVID-19 status, age in years and sex. Findings and caveats that apply to the study as a whole: Clinical and demographic metadata were provided uncurated, with the amount varying by source and participant.

A remark on this clone: Its antigen is still unknown. Per-base quality was not reported, and no clone a single base away is much larger than it.

The collaborating institutions used their own protocols to collect whole blood in K2EDTA tubes. For TCRbeta analysis, collaborator samples were shipped as frozen whole blood, as isolated PBMCs, or as DNA extracted from either sample type. TCRbeta CDR3 regions were amplified from genomic DNA by means of the immunoSEQ Assay, a bias-controlled multiplex PCR. In the source study's methods: The number of nucleated cells in each sample was estimated by amplification of reference gene primers within the assay. To quantify the absolute abundance of each unique TCRbeta CDR3 rearrangement, sequence reads were collapsed and filtered. For each sample, productive Simpson clonality was calculated as the square root of Simpson's diversity index across productive rearrangements. TCRdb took this table from immuneACCESS and kept in-frame rearrangements with V and J called. Such tables lack part of the clones; where checked against another copy, unresolved V genes explain under half of the gap, and the rest is unexplained. V and J calls and clone size are as listed in that table; D and trimming were resolved from the DNA. The sample table holds roughly 80,000 clones, of which under 90% were seen once. The ten largest clones capture over 35% of the sample.

The clonotype originates from a man older than 75 with acute or convalescent COVID-19. Input material: peripheral blood.

The DNA reads TGTGCCAGCACCATTTCAGCCGGGACAGAAGCTTTCTTT. Its coded protein is CASTISAGTEAFF. Recombination linked TRBV6-5 to TRBJ1-1, and the D gene may be TRBD1, 6 bases matching. Per the germline V gene, MNHEY is the CDR1 and SVGAGI is the CDR2. V is clipped by 7 bases and J by 8 bases, and the sequence between their germline boundaries is 17 bases long. Counted from cysteine to phenylalanine, this CDR3 has 13 amino acids. CDR3 DNA is the only sequence kept; it has 39 bases, read in frame from the first base.